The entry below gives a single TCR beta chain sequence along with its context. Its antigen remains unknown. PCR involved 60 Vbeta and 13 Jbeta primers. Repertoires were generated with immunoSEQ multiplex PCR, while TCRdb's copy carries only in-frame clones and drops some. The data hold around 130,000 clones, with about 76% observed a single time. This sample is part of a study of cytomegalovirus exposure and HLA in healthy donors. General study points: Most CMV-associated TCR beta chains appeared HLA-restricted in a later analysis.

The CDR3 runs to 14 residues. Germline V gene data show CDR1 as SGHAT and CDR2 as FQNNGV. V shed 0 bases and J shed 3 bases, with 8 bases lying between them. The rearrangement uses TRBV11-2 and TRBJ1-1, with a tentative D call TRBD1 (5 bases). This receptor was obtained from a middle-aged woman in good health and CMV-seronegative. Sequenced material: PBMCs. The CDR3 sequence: CASSLDGGDTEAFF. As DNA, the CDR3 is TGTGCCAGCAGCTTAGATGGGGGGGACACTGAAGCTTTCTTT.